The 2 T cell receptor beta chains listed next were all sequenced from one sample in a study of tissue T cells after allogeneic stem cell transplantation. This table comes from immunoSEQ multiplex PCR, and its TCRdb copy is limited to in-frame clones, with some not included. The sample records roughly 5,800 clones, 45% to 50% being singletons. Time point: mouse harvest day 7 after allogeneic transplant. The graft held 10^6 splenic CD5+ T cells and 10^7 T-cell-depleted bone marrow cells. Specimen: gut tissue. Source of these receptors: a female BALB/c mouse given C57BL/6 T cells with graft-versus-host disease after an allogeneic hematopoietic cell transplant.

Regarding this clone: The gene symbols are mouse symbols. The DNA ends 1 residue before the CDR3 does, and the rest of the CDR3 is filled in from the germline J gene. The chain links TRBV26 to TRBJ1-4; 7 nucleotides agree with TRBD1. Trimming at V came to 3 bases and at J to 0 bases, leaving 1 base not matched to a gene. Germline assignment: CDR1 KGHPV and CDR2 FQNQEV (reference sequence). This CDR3 contains 15 residues. CDR3: CASSLGTVSNERLFF. The covered CDR3 bases are TGTGCCAGCAGTCTCGGGACAGTTTCCAACGAAAGATTATTT. Full variable domain (outside the CDR3, taken from reference TRBV26 and TRBJ1-4): NSKVIQTPRYLVKGQGQKAKMRCIPEKGHPVVFWYQQNKNNEFKFLINFQNQEVLQQIDMTEKRFSAECPSNSPCSLEIQSSEAGDSALYLCASSLGTVSNERLFFGHGTKLSVL.

This clone was observed a single time. Gene labels here are mouse ones. The sequence runs out 1 residue before the end of the CDR3; the remainder is reconstructed from the germline J gene. This chain connects TRBV26 to TRBJ1-1; D unclear. The CDR3 is 12 amino acids. With 0 bases removed from V and 1 base from J, the gap between germline ends came to 0 bases. CDR1 is KGHPV, CDR2 FQNQEV, per germline (reference sequence). This CDR3 reads CASSLSNTEVFF. The covered CDR3 bases are TGTGCCAGCAGTCTGTCGAACACAGAAGTCTTC. Based on the CDR3 plus reference TRBV26 and TRBJ1-1, the full variable domain is NSKVIQTPRYLVKGQGQKAKMRCIPEKGHPVVFWYQQNKNNEFKFLINFQNQEVLQQIDMTEKRFSAECPSNSPCSLEIQSSEAGDSALYLCASSLSNTEVFFGKGTRLTVV.